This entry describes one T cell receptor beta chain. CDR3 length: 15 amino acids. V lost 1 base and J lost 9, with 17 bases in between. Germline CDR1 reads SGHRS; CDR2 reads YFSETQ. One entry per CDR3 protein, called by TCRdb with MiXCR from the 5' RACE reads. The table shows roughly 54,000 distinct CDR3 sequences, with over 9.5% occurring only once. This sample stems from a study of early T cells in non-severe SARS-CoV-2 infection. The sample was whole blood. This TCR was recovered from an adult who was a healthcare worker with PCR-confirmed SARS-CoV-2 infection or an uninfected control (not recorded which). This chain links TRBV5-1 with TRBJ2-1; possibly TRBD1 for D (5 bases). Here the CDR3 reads CASSLYSLGVPEQFF. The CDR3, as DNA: TGCGCCAGCAGCTTGTATAGCCTAGGGGTCCCTGAGCAGTTCTTC.